This T cell receptor (beta chain) was identified in a study of blood T cell repertoires in COVID-19. Turning to the study itself: Spain, Italy and the United States supplied samples that represented acute and convalescent COVID-19.

V shed 2 bases and J shed 4 bases, with 12 bases lying between them. From germline, CDR1 is SGHTA and CDR2 FQGNSA. The CDR3 consists of 15 residues. Produced via immunoSEQ multiplex PCR; TCRdb's table is partial and in-frame only. Among hundreds of thousands of clones, 70% to 90% were seen once, and the ten largest hold around 1.8%. Cohorts were based on clinical histories the participants reported. V gene TRBV7-2 combines with J gene TRBJ1-5; D is uncertain. Sequenced input: PBMCs or T cells enriched from blood (not recorded which). The TCR sequence derives from a woman in her late teens or twenties with acute COVID-19. This CDR3 is CASSLNTLANQPQHF. CDR3 nucleotide sequence: TGTGCCAGCAGCTTAAACACCTTGGCTAATCAGCCCCAGCATTTT.